Following are 15 T cell receptor beta chains from one sample sequenced in a study of blood T cell repertoires in COVID-19. The assay was immunoSEQ multiplex PCR, and TCRdb's table has in-frame clones only and misses some. The sample holds 140,000 to 150,000 clones; around 88% are singletons and the top ten take around 3%. Material: peripheral blood. The receptors were gathered from a man aged 60 to 69 with active or convalescent COVID-19.

The V gene is TRBV18, the J gene TRBJ2-2; TRBD2 aligns across 11 bases. J was trimmed by 5 bases and V by 4 bases; bases with no gene match: 3. Germline V gene lookup returns CDR1 KGHSH and CDR2 LQKENI. CDR3 length: 15 residues. The CDR3 DNA sequence: TGTGCCAGCTCACTCGGGACTAGCGGTACCGGGGAGCTGTTTTTT. Encoded protein: CASSLGTSGTGELFF.

The V gene is TRBV29-1, the J gene TRBJ2-3; 8 bases match TRBD2. This CDR3 region has 15 residues. With V trimmed by 6 bases and J by 4 bases, 12 bases remained unmatched. Germline loops: CDR1 SQVTM, CDR2 ANQGSEA. CDR3 sequence reads: CSVLPVAGRADTQYF. CDR3 sequence (DNA): TGCAGCGTGCTACCAGTAGCGGGGAGGGCAGATACGCAGTATTTT.

The chain carries TRBV2 and TRBJ2-5, with 14 bases lining up with TRBD2. Germline lookup yields CDR1 SNHLY and CDR2 FYNNEI. CDR3 size: 14 residues. Trimming at V came to 6 bases and at J to 9 bases, leaving 6 bases not matched to a gene. Here the CDR3 reads CASRPGTSGSPQYF. CDR3 DNA sequence: TGTGCCAGCAGACCAGGGACTAGCGGGAGTCCCCAGTACTTC. The complete variable domain, with remaining parts taken from reference TRBV2 and TRBJ2-5, reads EPEVTQTPSHQVTQMGQEVILRCVPISNHLYFYWYRQILGQKVEFLVSFYNNEISEKSEIFDDQFSVERPDGSNFTLKIRSTKLEDSAMYFCASRPGTSGSPQYFGPGTRLLVL.

V is TRBV28 and J is TRBJ2-7, with a possible D match to TRBD2 (7 bases). Germline assignment: CDR1 MDHEN and CDR2 SYDVKM. With 6 bases removed from V and 6 bases from J, the gap between germline ends came to 24 bases. The CDR3 contains 16 residues. The chain's CDR3 is CASRKGGGDSVGEQYF. DNA for the CDR3: TGTGCCAGCAGAAAGGGGGGAGGGGATTCCGTGGGCGAGCAGTACTTC.

This clone appeared a few times. The chain has TRBV18 and TRBJ2-1; no clear D. The germline V and J ends were trimmed by 4 bases and 10 bases, with 8 bases remaining between them. In germline, CDR1 is KGHSH, CDR2 LQKENI. The CDR3 covers 11 residues. This CDR3 reads CASSRQEEQFF. Here the CDR3 DNA reads TGTGCCAGCTCACGCCAAGAGGAGCAGTTCTTC.

The CDR3 DNA reads TGTGCCAGCTCACCGGGACAGGTGAACACTGAAGCTTTCTTT. Residues: CASSPGQVNTEAFF. This chain connects TRBV18 to TRBJ1-1, with 8 bases lining up with TRBD1. CDR1 and CDR2 from the germline V gene are KGHSH and LQKENI. V lost 3 bases, J lost 0 bases, and 0 bases stayed unmatched. The length of the CDR3 is 14 residues.

The CDR3, as DNA: TGTGCCAGCAGCAGGGAGGGGGAGACCTCTGAAGCTTTCTTT. Translating gives CASSREGETSEAFF. The chain carries TRBV2 and TRBJ1-1, with D perhaps TRBD1 (6 bases). The ends were cut back, 6 bases at V and 6 bases at J, with 17 bases in the middle. The CDR3 totals 14 residues. Germline loops: CDR1 SNHLY, CDR2 FYNNEI. The complete variable domain, with remaining parts taken from reference TRBV2 and TRBJ1-1, reads EPEVTQTPSHQVTQMGQEVILRCVPISNHLYFYWYRQILGQKVEFLVSFYNNEISEKSEIFDDQFSVERPDGSNFTLKIRSTKLEDSAMYFCASSREGETSEAFFGQGTRLTVV.

V and J are TRBV9 and TRBJ1-2; D remains ambiguous. CDR1 and CDR2 from the germline V gene are SGDLS and YYNGEE. V was cut by 3 bases and J by 8 bases, with 14 bases left in between. This CDR3 comprises 13 residues. CDR3 sequence: CASSADGEGGYTF. CDR3 DNA: TGTGCCAGCAGCGCCGACGGGGAGGGAGGCTACACCTTC.

The chain couples TRBV4-3 to TRBJ2-7; TRBD1 aligns across 9 bases. Germline CDR1 LGHNA, CDR2 YSLEER. The CDR3 is 15 amino acids. With V trimmed by 0 bases and J by 6 bases, 6 bases remained unmatched. CDR3 sequence (DNA): TGCGCCAGCAGCCAAGATCGAGACAGGGGGAGCGAGCAGTACTTC. Translation gives CASSQDRDRGSEQYF.

The rearrangement uses TRBV28 and TRBJ1-5; D gene unclear. Germline CDR1 is MDHEN and CDR2 is SYDVKM. The CDR3 covers 14 residues. The ends were cut back, 10 bases at V and 4 bases at J, with 17 bases in the middle. CDR3 sequence (DNA): TGTGCCACCGGAGGCGGGGTGGGGAATCAGCCCCAGCATTTT. It specifies CATGGGVGNQPQHF.

The chain carries TRBV6-2 or TRBV6-3 and TRBJ2-3, with a possible D match to TRBD2 (5 bases). CDR3 length: 15 residues. Germline CDR1 is MNHEY and CDR2 is SVGEGT. Trimming removed 3 bases from V and 2 bases from J, with 12 bases in between. The CDR3 coding sequence is TGTGCCAGCAGTTATTCCGGACTGAACACAGATACGCAGTATTTT. This encodes CASSYSGLNTDTQYF.

V usage is TRBV15 and J usage is TRBJ1-6; 7 bases fit TRBD1. The V and J ends lost 9 bases and 7 bases, in that order; junction bases with no gene match: 12. CDR1 is LNHNV and CDR2 is YYDKDF in the germline V gene (reference sequence). This CDR3 comprises 15 residues. Here the CDR3 DNA reads TGTGCCACTCACCGGGACAGCTCTCTGAATTCACCCCTCCACTTT. The encoded protein is CATHRDSSLNSPLHF.

The rearrangement uses TRBV29-1 and TRBJ2-7, with TRBD1 matching over 9 bases. This CDR3 has 13 residues. V gave up 3 bases and J gave up 5 bases; unmatched junction bases: 5. Looked up from germline, CDR1 is SQVTM and CDR2 is ANQGSEA. CDR3 in DNA: TGCAGCGTTGAGGACAGGGGAAAGGACGAGCAGTACTTC. Residues: CSVEDRGKDEQYF.

The V call is TRBV15, the J call TRBJ1-4; TRBD1 matches at 10 bases. Looked up from germline, CDR1 is LNHNV and CDR2 is YYDKDF (reference sequence). CDR3 length: 15 residues. The V segment lost 3 bases and the J segment 6 bases; nucleotides outside the gene matches: 4. CDR3 DNA: TGTGCCACCAGCAGCCCCGGGACAGGGGATGAAAAACTGTTTTTT. Translated, it gives CATSSPGTGDEKLFF.

The chain couples TRBV11-3 to TRBJ1-1; 12 bases agree with TRBD1. V lost 5 bases and J lost 4; bases outside the gene matches: 14. The germline CDR1 and CDR2 sequences are SGHNT and YENEEA. The CDR3 runs 18 residues. For the CDR3, the DNA is TGTGCCAGCAGCGCCAGCCCGGGGGACAGGGGGCGATTCACTGAAGCTTTCTTT. Translation: CASSASPGDRGRFTEAFF.